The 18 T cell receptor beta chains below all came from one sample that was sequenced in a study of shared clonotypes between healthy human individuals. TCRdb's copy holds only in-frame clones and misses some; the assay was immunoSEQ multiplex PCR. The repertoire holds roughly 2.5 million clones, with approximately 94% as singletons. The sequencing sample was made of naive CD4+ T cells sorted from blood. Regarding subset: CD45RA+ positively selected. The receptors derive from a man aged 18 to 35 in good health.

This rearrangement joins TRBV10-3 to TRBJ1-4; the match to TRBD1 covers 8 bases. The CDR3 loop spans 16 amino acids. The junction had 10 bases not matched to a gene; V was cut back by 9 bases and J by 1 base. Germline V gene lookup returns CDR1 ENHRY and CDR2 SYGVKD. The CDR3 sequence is CAISGTGSGTNEKLFF. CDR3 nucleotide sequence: TGTGCCATTTCGGGGACAGGATCAGGAACTAATGAAAAACTGTTTTTT.

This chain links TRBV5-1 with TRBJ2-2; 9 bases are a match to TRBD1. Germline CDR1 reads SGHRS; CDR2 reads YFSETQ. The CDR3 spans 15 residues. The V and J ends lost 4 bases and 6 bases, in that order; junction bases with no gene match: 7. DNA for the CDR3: TGCGCCAGCAGCCTAAGGACAGGGGAGGCCGGGGAGCTGTTTTTT. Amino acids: CASSLRTGEAGELFF.

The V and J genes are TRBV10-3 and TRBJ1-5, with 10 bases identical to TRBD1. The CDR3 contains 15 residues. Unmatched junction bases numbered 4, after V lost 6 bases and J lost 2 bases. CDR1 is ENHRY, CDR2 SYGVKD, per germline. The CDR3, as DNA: TGTGCCATCAGCCCCGGGACAGGGGGCAATCAGCCCCAGCATTTT. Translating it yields CAISPGTGGNQPQHF.

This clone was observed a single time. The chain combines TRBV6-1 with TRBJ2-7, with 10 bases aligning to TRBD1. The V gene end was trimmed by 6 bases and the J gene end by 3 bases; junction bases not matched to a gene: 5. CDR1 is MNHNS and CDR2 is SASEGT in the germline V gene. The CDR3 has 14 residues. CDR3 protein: CASREDRGVYEQYF. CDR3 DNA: TGTGCCAGCAGAGAGGACAGGGGGGTCTACGAGCAGTACTTC.

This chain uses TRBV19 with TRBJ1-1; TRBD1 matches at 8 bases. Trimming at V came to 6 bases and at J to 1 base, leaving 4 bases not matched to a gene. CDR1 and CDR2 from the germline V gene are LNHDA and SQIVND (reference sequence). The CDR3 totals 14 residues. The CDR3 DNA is TGTGCCAGTAGCGGACAGGGCCCGAACACTGAAGCTTTCTTT. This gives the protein CASSGQGPNTEAFF.

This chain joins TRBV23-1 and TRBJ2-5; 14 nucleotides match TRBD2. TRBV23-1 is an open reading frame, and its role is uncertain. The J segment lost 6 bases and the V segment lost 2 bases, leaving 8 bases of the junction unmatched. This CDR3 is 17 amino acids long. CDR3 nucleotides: TGCGCCAGCAGTCAAATCCCAAGGACTAGCGGGAGGAAGACCCAGTACTTC. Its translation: CASSQIPRTSGRKTQYF.

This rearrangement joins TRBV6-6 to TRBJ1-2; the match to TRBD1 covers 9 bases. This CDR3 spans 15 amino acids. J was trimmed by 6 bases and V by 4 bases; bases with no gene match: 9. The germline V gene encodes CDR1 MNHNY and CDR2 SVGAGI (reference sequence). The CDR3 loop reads CASSSTGGAGNGYTF. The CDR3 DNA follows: TGTGCCAGCAGTTCAACAGGGGGCGCTGGAAATGGCTACACCTTC.

CDR3 DNA: TGTGCCAGCTCATGGGGGCAGGGGACCTACGAGCAGTACTTC. Encoded protein: CASSWGQGTYEQYF. V usage is TRBV18 and J usage is TRBJ2-7, with D possibly TRBD1 on 6 matching bases. The CDR3 sequence is 14 residues long. Germline V CDR1 and CDR2: KGHSH, LQKENI. V was cut by 5 bases and J by 2 bases, with 13 bases left in between.

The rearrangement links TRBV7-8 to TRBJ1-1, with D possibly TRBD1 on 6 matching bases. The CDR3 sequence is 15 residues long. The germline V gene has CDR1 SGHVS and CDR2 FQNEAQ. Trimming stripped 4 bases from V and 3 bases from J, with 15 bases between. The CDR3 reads CASSSHRERDTEAFF. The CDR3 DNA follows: TGTGCCAGCAGCTCTCACAGGGAACGGGACACTGAAGCTTTCTTT.

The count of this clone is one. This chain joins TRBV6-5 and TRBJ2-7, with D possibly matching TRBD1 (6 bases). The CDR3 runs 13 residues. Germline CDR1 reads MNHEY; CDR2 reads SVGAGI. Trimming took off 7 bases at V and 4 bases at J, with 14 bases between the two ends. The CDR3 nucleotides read TGTGCCAGCACCAGGGGTCCTCCTTACGAGCAGTACTTC. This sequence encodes CASTRGPPYEQYF.

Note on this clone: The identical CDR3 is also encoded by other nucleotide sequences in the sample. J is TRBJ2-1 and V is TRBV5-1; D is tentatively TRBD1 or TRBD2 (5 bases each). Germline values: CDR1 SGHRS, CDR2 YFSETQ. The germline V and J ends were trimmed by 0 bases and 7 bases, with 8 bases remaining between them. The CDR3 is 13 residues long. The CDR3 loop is CASSLAGGNEQFF. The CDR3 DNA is TGCGCCAGCAGCTTGGCTGGGGGAAATGAGCAGTTCTTC.

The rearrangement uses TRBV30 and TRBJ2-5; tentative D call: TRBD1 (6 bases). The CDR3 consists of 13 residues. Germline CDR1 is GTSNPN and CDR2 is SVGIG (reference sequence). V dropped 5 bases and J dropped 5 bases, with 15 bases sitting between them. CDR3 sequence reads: CAWGGQWGETQYF. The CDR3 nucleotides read TGTGCCTGGGGAGGACAGTGGGGGGAGACCCAGTACTTC.

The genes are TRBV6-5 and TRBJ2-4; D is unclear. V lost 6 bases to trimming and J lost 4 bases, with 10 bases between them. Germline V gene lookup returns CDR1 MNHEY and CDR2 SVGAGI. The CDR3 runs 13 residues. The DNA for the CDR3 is TGTGCCAGCAGAGATATAAGGAAAAACATTCAGTACTTC. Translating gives CASRDIRKNIQYF.

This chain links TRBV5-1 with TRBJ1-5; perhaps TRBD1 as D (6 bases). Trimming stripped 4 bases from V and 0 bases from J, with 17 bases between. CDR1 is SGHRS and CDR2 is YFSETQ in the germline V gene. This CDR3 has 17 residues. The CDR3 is CASSVSGGPYSNQPQHF. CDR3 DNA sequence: TGCGCCAGCAGCGTCAGCGGGGGCCCTTATAGCAATCAGCCCCAGCATTTT.

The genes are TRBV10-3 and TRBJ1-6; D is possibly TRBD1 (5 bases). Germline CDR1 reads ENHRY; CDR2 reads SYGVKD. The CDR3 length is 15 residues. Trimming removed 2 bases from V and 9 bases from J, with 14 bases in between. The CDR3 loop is CAISEDIGVGSPLHF. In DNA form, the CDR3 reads TGTGCCATCAGTGAGGATATAGGGGTTGGTTCACCCCTCCACTTT.

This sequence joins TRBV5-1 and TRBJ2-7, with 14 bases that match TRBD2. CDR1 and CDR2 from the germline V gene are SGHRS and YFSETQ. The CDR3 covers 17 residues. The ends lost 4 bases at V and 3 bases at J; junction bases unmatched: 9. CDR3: CASSPRGTSGSDYEQYF. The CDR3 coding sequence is TGCGCCAGCAGCCCTCGAGGGACTAGCGGGAGCGACTACGAGCAGTACTTC.

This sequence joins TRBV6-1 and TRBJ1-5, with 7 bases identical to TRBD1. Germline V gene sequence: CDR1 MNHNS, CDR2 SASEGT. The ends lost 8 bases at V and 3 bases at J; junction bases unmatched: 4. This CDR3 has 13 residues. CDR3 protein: CASGTDPNQPQHF. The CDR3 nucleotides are TGTGCCAGCGGGACAGACCCCAATCAGCCCCAGCATTTT.

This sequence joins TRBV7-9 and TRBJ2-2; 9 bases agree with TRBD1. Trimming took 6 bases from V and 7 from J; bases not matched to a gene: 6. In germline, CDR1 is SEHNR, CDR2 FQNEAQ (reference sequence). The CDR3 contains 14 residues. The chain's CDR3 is CASREQGADGELFF. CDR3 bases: TGTGCCAGCAGAGAACAGGGGGCGGACGGGGAGCTGTTTTTT.